The rows below give T cell receptor beta chains drawn from one sample of a study of T-cell memory formation after mild COVID-19. TCRdb redid the calling of the 5' RACE reads with MiXCR, one entry per CDR3 protein. The sample consists of nearly 250,000 distinct CDR3 sequences, roughly 15% of them appearing once. The sample taken for sequencing was PBMCs or a T cell subset sorted from them (not recorded which). The receptors shown here come from an adult woman who had mild COVID-19 (a few samples of this study predate the infection). Cell type and time point are not known. Each CDR3 is given with its conserved first and last residue. D genes are given only for firm matches. The size field is filled for only some rows; it gives once, few, many or a size class.

cdr3_aa cdr3_nt j_call v_call d_call clone_size
CAISKGTGASEQYF TGTGCCATCAGTAAGGGGACAGGGGCGTCCGAGCAGTACTTC TRBJ2-7 TRBV10-3 TRBD1 few
CSVVSGNTIYF TGCAGCGTTGTGTCAGGAAACACCATATATTTT TRBJ1-3 TRBV29-1 . .
CASSLRYYGYTF TGTGCCAGCAGCTTGAGGTACTATGGCTACACCTTC TRBJ1-2 TRBV7-2 . few
CASSVEAGGRARGYTF TGTGCCAGCAGCGTAGAAGCGGGGGGCCGCGCTCGGGGCTACACCTTC TRBJ1-2 TRBV9 . few
CASSLAGTGAGNTIYF TGTGCCAGCAGTTTAGCCGGGACAGGGGCTGGAAACACCATATATTTT TRBJ1-3 TRBV12-3/TRBV12-4 TRBD1 few
CACNGMVSYEQYF TGTGCCTGCAATGGTATGGTCTCCTACGAGCAGTACTTC TRBJ2-7 TRBV30 . .
CASSLRASGQETQYF TGTGCCAGCAGCTTAAGGGCTAGCGGGCAAGAGACCCAGTACTTC TRBJ2-5 TRBV7-2 TRBD2 few
CASSPYRDNYNEQFF TGTGCCAGCAGCCCATATCGGGACAACTACAATGAGCAGTTCTTC TRBJ2-1 TRBV7-3 . few
CASSYRIQPQHF TGTGCCAGCAGTTATAGGATTCAGCCCCAGCATTTT TRBJ1-5 TRBV6-2/TRBV6-3 . few
CASSLGQGGTEAFF TGCGCCAGCAGCTTGGGGCAGGGGGGCACTGAAGCTTTCTTT TRBJ1-1 TRBV5-1 TRBD1 few
CASSPVGSGRTNEQFF TGCGCCAGCAGCCCTGTTGGGAGTGGCCGGACGAATGAGCAGTTCTTC TRBJ2-1 TRBV5-1 . few
CASSYSVPNEQFF TGTGCCAGCAGTTACTCCGTCCCCAATGAGCAGTTCTTC TRBJ2-1 TRBV6-6 . .
CASSGGDGNQPQHF TGTGCCAGCAGTGGGGGGGATGGCAATCAGCCCCAGCATTTT TRBJ1-5 TRBV2 . few